What follows are 32 T cell receptor beta chains derived from one specimen sequenced in a study of T cells in Graves' hyperthyroidism and ophthalmopathy. Researchers amplified the TCR beta CDR3 regions from RNA transcripts. First-round RT-PCR with HTBI primers amplified the TCR CDR3 region. TCRdb re-called the multiplex PCR reads with MiXCR, one entry per CDR3 protein. The sample lists 300,000 to 350,000 distinct CDR3 sequences, about 18% occurring once. The sample was blood. These receptors came from a woman aged 45-59 years with Graves' hyperthyroidism.

This clonotype has just a few counts. This rearrangement joins TRBV9 to TRBJ1-4; TRBD1 agrees at 9 bases. This CDR3 comprises 15 residues. Germline CDR1 SGDLS, CDR2 YYNGEE. J lost 8 bases, V lost 2 bases, and 7 bases had no gene match. CDR3 DNA sequence: TGTGCCAGCAGCGTGCAGGGACAGGGAAACGAAAAACTGTTTTTT. Translation gives CASSVQGQGNEKLFF.

This clonotype has ten or more counts. The V gene is TRBV11-1, the J gene TRBJ1-1; TRBD1 is a possible D gene (5 bases). CDR1 SGHAT and CDR2 FQDESV come from the germline V gene (reference sequence). Trimming cost V 1 base and J 0 bases, with 9 bases left between them. The CDR3 totals 15 residues. The CDR3 DNA is TGTGCCAGCAGCTTAGGAGGGGCCTTGAACACTGAAGCTTTCTTT. Translating it yields CASSLGGALNTEAFF.

V and J are TRBV5-6 and TRBJ2-3; TRBD2 matches 12 bases. V lost 1 base to trimming and J lost 4 bases; unmatched junction nucleotides: 4. Germline CDR1 reads SGHDT; CDR2 reads YYEEEE. The CDR3 totals 16 residues. The chain's CDR3 is CASSLTTSGSADTQYF. CDR3 nucleotide sequence: TGTGCCAGCAGCTTGACGACTAGCGGGAGCGCAGATACGCAGTATTTT.

A note on this clonotype: A much larger clone lies a single base off, so this may be a read error. The rearrangement links TRBV12-3 or TRBV12-4 to TRBJ2-5; D could derive from TRBD1 or TRBD2 (5 bases each). This CDR3 region has 14 residues. V shed 5 bases and J shed 4 bases, with 14 bases lying between them. The CDR3 coding sequence is TGTGCCAGCAGTCGATCAGGGACCCGAGAGACCCAGTACTTC. This sequence encodes CASSRSGTRETQYF.

This clonotype was observed many times. The chain has TRBV20-1 and TRBJ2-1, with 11 bases identical to TRBD2. The CDR3 loop spans 14 amino acids. V shed 3 bases, J shed 5 bases, and the junction held 3 bases outside the gene matches. CDR1 and CDR2 from the germline V gene are DFQATT and SNEGSKA (reference sequence). The CDR3 loop reads CSASYSGGDNEQFF. The DNA for the CDR3 is TGCAGTGCTAGTTATAGCGGGGGGGACAATGAGCAGTTCTTC.

This clonotype was found many times. The V and J genes are TRBV7-3 and TRBJ2-1, with 10 positions matching TRBD2. The J segment lost 7 bases and the V segment lost 4 bases, leaving 10 bases of the junction unmatched. The germline CDR1 and CDR2 sequences are SGHTA and FQGTGA. The CDR3 runs 16 residues. CDR3 sequence (DNA): TGTGCCAGCAGCTCTATAGCGGGAGGCGAAAGTAATGAGCAGTTCTTC. It translates to CASSSIAGGESNEQFF.

The sample holds a few counts of this clonotype. The chain is built from TRBV2 and TRBJ1-6, with D perhaps TRBD1 (5 bases). The CDR3 contains 17 residues. V lost 4 bases and J lost 0, with 13 bases in between. Germline CDR1 reads SNHLY; CDR2 reads FYNNEI. The CDR3 loop reads CASSAPGTSSYNSPLHF. CDR3 in DNA: TGTGCCAGCAGTGCCCCGGGGACGAGCTCCTATAATTCACCCCTCCACTTT.

This clonotype was counted only a few times. CDR3 sequence (DNA): TGCGCCAGCACTCCCGACGTTTACAGAGGGCAAAACATTCAGTACTTC. Protein sequence: CASTPDVYRGQNIQYF. This sequence joins TRBV5-1 and TRBJ2-4, with a possible D match to TRBD2 (5 bases). Trimming took 6 bases from V and 5 from J, leaving 21 bases between them. This CDR3 contains 16 residues. Germline lookup yields CDR1 SGHRS and CDR2 YFSETQ.

The rearrangement uses TRBV30 and TRBJ2-7, with D possibly called TRBD1 or TRBD2 (6 bases each). The CDR3 has 12 amino acids. V shed 4 bases and J shed 4 bases, with 11 bases lying between them. CDR1 GTSNPN and CDR2 SVGIG come from the germline V gene (reference sequence). The CDR3 DNA is TGTGCCTGGACCGGGGGCGGGTACGAGCAGTACTTC. Its translation: CAWTGGGYEQYF.

This clonotype was observed a few times. The chain carries TRBV29-1 and TRBJ2-1, with D unclear. The CDR3 runs 11 residues. Germline V gene lookup returns CDR1 SQVTM and CDR2 ANQGSEA. Trimming left V 4 bases short and J 4 bases short, with 5 bases between. The DNA for the CDR3 is TGCAGCGTTGCCGAGTACAATGAGCAGTTCTTC. Translating gives CSVAEYNEQFF.

This clonotype was counted many times. The V call is TRBV20-1, the J call TRBJ2-5; D might be TRBD1 (5 bases). The CDR3 runs 17 residues. The V gene's germline CDR1 is DFQATT and CDR2 SNEGSKA (reference sequence). V was trimmed by 0 bases and J by 1 base, leaving 18 bases between them. This CDR3 reads CSARDGAKMAAQETQYF. CDR3 sequence (DNA): TGCAGTGCTAGAGATGGGGCTAAGATGGCAGCCCAAGAGACCCAGTACTTC.

This clonotype was counted between two and nine times. The chain has TRBV29-1 and TRBJ1-1; the match to TRBD1 covers 9 bases. Germline V lookup: CDR1 SQVTM, CDR2 ANQGSEA. The V and J ends lost 3 bases and 6 bases, in that order; junction bases with no gene match: 8. The CDR3 runs to 14 residues. Here the CDR3 DNA reads TGCAGCGTTGAGGGACAGGGTGGAACGGCTGAAGCTTTCTTT. It yields the protein CSVEGQGGTAEAFF.

As regards this clonotype: A read error may be the cause here, since a much bigger clone is one base away. The genes are TRBV20-1 and TRBJ1-1; D ambiguous. V lost 0 bases, J lost 1 base, and 12 bases lay in between. This CDR3 spans 15 amino acids. Per the germline V gene, CDR1 is DFQATT and CDR2 is SNEGSKA (reference sequence). The CDR3 sequence is CSARDFDGPNTEAFF. CDR3 nucleotides: TGCAGTGCTAGAGATTTTGACGGACCGAACACTGAAGCTTTCTTT.

The chain uses TRBV7-9 and TRBJ2-5; D not resolved. The CDR3 contains 12 residues. V was pared by 7 bases and J by 5 bases, with 11 bases between. CDR1 is SEHNR and CDR2 is FQNEAQ in the germline V gene (reference sequence). The chain's CDR3 is CASTTSSETQYF. Written as DNA, the CDR3 is TGTGCCAGCACCACCTCGTCGGAGACCCAGTACTTC.

In this sample, this clonotype turned up many times. This chain joins TRBV5-1 and TRBJ2-2; 9 bases map to TRBD1. Germline V lookup: CDR1 SGHRS, CDR2 YFSETQ. V lost 6 bases to trimming and J lost 6 bases; unmatched junction nucleotides: 6. The CDR3 length is 14 residues. This chain's CDR3 is CASTYRGPAGELFF. CDR3 DNA sequence: TGCGCCAGCACTTACAGGGGGCCGGCCGGGGAGCTGTTTTTT.

CDR3 bases: TGCGCCAGCAGCGGGGCGGCGGGGGGTCCGATCAATGAGCAGTTCTTC. It translates to CASSGAAGGPINEQFF. This rearrangement joins TRBV5-1 to TRBJ2-1; 8 nucleotides match TRBD2. The junction had 12 bases not matched to a gene; V was cut back by 4 bases and J by 6 bases. Germline V gene lookup returns CDR1 SGHRS and CDR2 YFSETQ. CDR3 size: 16 residues.

This clonotype showed up many times. The chain links TRBV12-3 or TRBV12-4 to TRBJ2-3, with 8 bases that match TRBD1. The V and J ends lost 11 bases and 9 bases, in that order; junction bases with no gene match: 19. This CDR3 has 15 amino acids. The CDR3: CAHLLPRQGAPTQYF. CDR3 in DNA: TGTGCCCACCTGCTCCCAAGGCAGGGGGCGCCGACGCAGTATTTT.

There are a few counts of this clonotype. V is TRBV6-1 and J is TRBJ2-7; perhaps TRBD2 as D (7 bases). Germline V gene sequence: CDR1 MNHNS, CDR2 SASEGT. This CDR3 region has 14 residues. Between the trimmed V and J ends, which lost 6 bases and 2 bases, there was a span of 14 bases. CDR3 bases: TGTGCCAGCAGCCAACAGGGAGGGGCCTACGAGCAGTACTTC. It yields the protein CASSQQGGAYEQYF.

This clonotype came up many times. The chain is built from TRBV20-1 and TRBJ2-1; no firm D call. Germline assignment: CDR1 DFQATT and CDR2 SNEGSKA (reference sequence). The length of the CDR3 is 10 residues. Trimming stripped 3 bases from V and 8 bases from J, with 5 bases between. The CDR3 loop is CSASTYEQFF. DNA for the CDR3: TGCAGTGCTAGTACGTATGAGCAGTTCTTC.

Points on this clonotype: A much larger clonotype is one base distant, so this may be a read error. Lacking the conserved final phenylalanine or tryptophan, this CDR3 likely reflects a read error. The V gene is TRBV9, the J gene TRBJ1-2, with D maybe TRBD1 (5 bases). Trimming took 5 bases from V and 5 from J, leaving 10 bases between them. CDR1 is SGDLS and CDR2 is YYNGEE in the germline V gene. This CDR3 spans 12 amino acids. The CDR3 nucleotides are TGTGCCAGCAGACAGACAGCTTATGGCTACACCCTC. Its translation: CASRQTAYGYTL.

This clonotype showed up many times. The chain recombines TRBV12-3 or TRBV12-4 with TRBJ1-1; TRBD1 agrees at 8 bases. Trimming cost V 5 bases and J 5 bases; bases outside gene matches: 7. The CDR3 is 14 amino acids. The CDR3 is CASSDGQGWTEAFF. The CDR3 nucleotides are TGTGCCAGCAGTGACGGACAGGGTTGGACTGAAGCTTTCTTT.

This clonotype was detected only a few times. The J gene is TRBJ2-2, the V gene TRBV11-2; D call uncertain. In germline, CDR1 is SGHAT, CDR2 FQNNGV. With 1 base removed from V and 7 bases from J, the gap between germline ends came to 7 bases. The CDR3 runs to 13 residues. CDR3 nucleotide sequence: TGTGCCAGCAGCTTAGGAGTTGACGGGGAGCTGTTTTTT. The encoded protein is CASSLGVDGELFF.

The chain joins TRBV7-3 to TRBJ2-2; the D gene is possibly TRBD1 (5 bases). This CDR3 is 14 amino acids long. Germline-derived CDR1 and CDR2 are SGHTA and FQGTGA. Trimming took off 4 bases at V and 4 bases at J, with 10 bases between the two ends. The CDR3 DNA is TGTGCCAGCAGCTCGTCAGGGCCCACCGGGGAGCTGTTTTTT. Protein sequence: CASSSSGPTGELFF.

The sample holds many counts of this clonotype. The V call is TRBV15, the J call TRBJ2-2; TRBD2 aligns across 12 bases. The CDR3 is made up of 18 amino acids. Germline assignment: CDR1 LNHNV and CDR2 YYDKDF (reference sequence). V gave up 1 base and J gave up 8 bases; unmatched junction bases: 11. CDR3 sequence: CATSRGGTASGRGGELFF. DNA for the CDR3: TGTGCCACCAGCAGAGGTGGTACGGCTAGCGGGAGGGGAGGGGAGCTGTTTTTT.

This clonotype has just a few counts. The CDR3 nucleotides read TGTGCCAGTCTGGACGGAGGAGGCGGCTACACCTTC. This gives the protein CASLDGGGGYTF. The chain couples TRBV3-1 to TRBJ1-2; no definite D call. There are 12 residues in the CDR3. CDR1 is LGHDT and CDR2 is YNNKEL in the germline V gene (reference sequence). V was shortened by 9 bases and J by 8 bases, with 16 bases between the two germline ends.

The table lists this clonotype with a few counts. The chain carries TRBV9 and TRBJ2-3, with a tentative D call TRBD2 (5 bases). The germline gives CDR1 SGDLS, CDR2 YYNGEE. This CDR3 spans 16 amino acids. V gave up 4 bases and J gave up 6 bases, with 21 bases separating them. The CDR3 loop is CASSPKLAVNSDTQYF. The CDR3 bases are TGTGCCAGCAGCCCCAAGCTAGCAGTAAATTCCGATACGCAGTATTTT. The variable domain in full, completed from reference TRBV9 and TRBJ2-3, reads DSGVTQTPKHLITATGQRVTLRCSPRSGDLSVYWYQQSLDQGLQFLIQYYNGEERAKGNILERFSAQQFPDLHSELNLSSLELGDSALYFCASSPKLAVNSDTQYFGPGTRLTVL.

The chain recombines TRBV20-1 with TRBJ1-2; D not certain. Trimming shortened V by 5 bases and J by 0 bases, and 13 bases separated the two germline ends. Looked up from germline, CDR1 is DFQATT and CDR2 is SNEGSKA (reference sequence). This CDR3 has 14 amino acids. CDR3 sequence reads: CSARPKWTNYGYTF. CDR3 coding DNA: TGCAGTGCTCGGCCCAAGTGGACTAACTATGGCTACACCTTC.

This clonotype was observed at least ten times. The chain has TRBV11-2 and TRBJ2-7; perhaps TRBD1 as D (5 bases). The CDR3 contains 13 residues. Germline CDR1 SGHAT, CDR2 FQNNGV. V was shortened by 3 bases and J by 1 base, with 7 bases between the two germline ends. CDR3 in amino acids: CASSLTESYEQYF. Here the CDR3 DNA reads TGTGCCAGCAGCTTGACAGAATCCTACGAGCAGTACTTC.

Points on this clonotype: At one of its ends the junction is not consistent with the germline gene, which may arise from a read error. V is TRBV29-1 and J is TRBJ2-5, with D perhaps matching TRBD2 (6 bases). This CDR3 has 14 amino acids. The germline CDR1 and CDR2 sequences are SQVTM and ANQGSEA. The CDR3 loop reads CSVPQTSMINPPCF. CDR3 nucleotide sequence: TGCAGCGTCCCTCAGACTAGTATGATTAACCCCCCGTGCTTC.

This chain connects TRBV20-1 to TRBJ1-3, with D hard to call. This CDR3 spans 11 amino acids. The V end was cut by 8 bases, the J end by 2 bases, with 7 bases between. Germline V gives CDR1 DFQATT, CDR2 SNEGSKA (reference sequence). The CDR3 region is CSPQTGNTIYF. The CDR3 DNA reads TGCAGTCCCCAAACTGGAAACACCATATATTTT.

This clonotype was recorded at least ten times. The chain employs TRBV6-1 and TRBJ1-1, with D tentatively TRBD1 (6 bases). V was trimmed by 5 bases and J by 4 bases, leaving 11 bases between them. Germline CDR1 is MNHNS and CDR2 is SASEGT. The CDR3 consists of 13 residues. CDR3 DNA: TGTGCCAGCAGTAACGGACAGTTCACTGAAGCTTTCTTT. Translating it yields CASSNGQFTEAFF.

This clonotype was seen at least ten times. The chain has TRBV20-1 and TRBJ2-5, with D possibly matching TRBD2 (6 bases). The V and J ends lost 5 bases and 5 bases respectively, with 15 bases between them. CDR1 and CDR2 from the germline V gene are DFQATT and SNEGSKA (reference sequence). The CDR3 length is 13 residues. The CDR3 sequence is CSARREPGETQYF. CDR3 in DNA: TGCAGTGCTCGACGGGAGCCTGGGGAGACCCAGTACTTC.